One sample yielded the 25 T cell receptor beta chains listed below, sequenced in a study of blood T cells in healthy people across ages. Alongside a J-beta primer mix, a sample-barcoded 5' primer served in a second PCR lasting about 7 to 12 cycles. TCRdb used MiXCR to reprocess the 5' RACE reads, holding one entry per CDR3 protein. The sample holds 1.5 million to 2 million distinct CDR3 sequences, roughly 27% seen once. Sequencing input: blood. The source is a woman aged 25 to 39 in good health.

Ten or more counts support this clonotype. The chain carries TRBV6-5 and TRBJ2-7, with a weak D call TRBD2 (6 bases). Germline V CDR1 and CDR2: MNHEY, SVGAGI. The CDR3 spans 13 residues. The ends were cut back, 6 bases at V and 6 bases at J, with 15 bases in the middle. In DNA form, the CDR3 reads TGTGCCAGCAGGCCCGGGACTCCGGGCGAGCAGTACTTC. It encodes CASRPGTPGEQYF.

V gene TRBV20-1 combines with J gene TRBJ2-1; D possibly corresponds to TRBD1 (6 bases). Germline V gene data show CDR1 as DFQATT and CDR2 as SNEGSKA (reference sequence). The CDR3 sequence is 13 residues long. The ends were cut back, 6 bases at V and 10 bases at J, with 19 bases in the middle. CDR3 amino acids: CSARGSVGLEQFF. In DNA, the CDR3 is TGCAGTGCCAGGGGTTCCGTGGGATTAGAGCAGTTCTTC.

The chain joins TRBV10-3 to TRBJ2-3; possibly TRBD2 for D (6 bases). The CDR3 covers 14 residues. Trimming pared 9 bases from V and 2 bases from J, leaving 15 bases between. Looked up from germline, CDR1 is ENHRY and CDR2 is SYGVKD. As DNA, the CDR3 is TGTGCCATTCTAGGAGGGAGCAACACAGATACGCAGTATTTT. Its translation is CAILGGSNTDTQYF.

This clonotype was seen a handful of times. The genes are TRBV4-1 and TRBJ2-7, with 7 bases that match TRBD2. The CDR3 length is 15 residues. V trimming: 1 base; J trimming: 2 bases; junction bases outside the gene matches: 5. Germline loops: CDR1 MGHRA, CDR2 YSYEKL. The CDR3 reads CASSQGTGLAYEQYF. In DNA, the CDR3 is TGCGCCAGCAGCCAAGGTACTGGACTAGCCTACGAGCAGTACTTC.

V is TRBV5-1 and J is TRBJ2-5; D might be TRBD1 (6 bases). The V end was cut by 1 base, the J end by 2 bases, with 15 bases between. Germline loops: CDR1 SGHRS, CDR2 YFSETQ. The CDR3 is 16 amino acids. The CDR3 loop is CASSLPQDSTQETQYF. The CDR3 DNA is TGCGCCAGCAGCTTGCCCCAGGACAGTACTCAAGAGACCCAGTACTTC.

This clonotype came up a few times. In nucleotides, the CDR3 is TGTGCCAGCAGTTACGGGAGGTCACCCCTCCACTTT. This sequence encodes CASSYGRSPLHF. The rearrangement links TRBV6-5 to TRBJ1-6; D remains unclear. The CDR3 contains 12 residues. CDR1 is MNHEY and CDR2 is SVGAGI in the germline V gene. V dropped 2 bases and J dropped 10 bases, with 6 bases sitting between them.

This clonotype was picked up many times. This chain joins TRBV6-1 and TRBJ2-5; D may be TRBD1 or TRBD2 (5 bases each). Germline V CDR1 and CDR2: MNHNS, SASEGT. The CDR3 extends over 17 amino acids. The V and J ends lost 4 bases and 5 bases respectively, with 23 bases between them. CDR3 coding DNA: TGTGCCAGCAGTGCTACCTTAGGGACGGAGTCCAAGGAGACCCAGTACTTC. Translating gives CASSATLGTESKETQYF.

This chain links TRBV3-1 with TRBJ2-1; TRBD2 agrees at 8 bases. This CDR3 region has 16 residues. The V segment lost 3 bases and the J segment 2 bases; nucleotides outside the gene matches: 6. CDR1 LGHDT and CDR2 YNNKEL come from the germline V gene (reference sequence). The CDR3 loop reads CASSHFRGGAYNEQFF. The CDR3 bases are TGTGCCAGCAGCCACTTCCGGGGGGGAGCCTACAATGAGCAGTTCTTC.

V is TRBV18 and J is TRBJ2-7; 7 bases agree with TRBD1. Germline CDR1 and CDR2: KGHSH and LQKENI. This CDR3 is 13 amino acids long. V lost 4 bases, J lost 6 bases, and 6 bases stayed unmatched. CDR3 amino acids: CASSLGTESEQYF. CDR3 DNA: TGTGCCAGCTCACTCGGGACAGAAAGCGAGCAGTACTTC.

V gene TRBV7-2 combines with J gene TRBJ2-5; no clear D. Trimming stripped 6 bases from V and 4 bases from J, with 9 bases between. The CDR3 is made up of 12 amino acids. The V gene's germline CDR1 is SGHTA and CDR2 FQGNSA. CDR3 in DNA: TGTGCCAGCAGGCCCTGGAGAGAGACCCAGTACTTC. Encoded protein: CASRPWRETQYF.

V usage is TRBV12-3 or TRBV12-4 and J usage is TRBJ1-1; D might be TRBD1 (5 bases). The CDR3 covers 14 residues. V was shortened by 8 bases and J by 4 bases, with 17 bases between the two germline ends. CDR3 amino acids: CASRGGIGGTEAFF. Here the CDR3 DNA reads TGTGCCAGCCGGGGGGGGATTGGGGGCACTGAAGCTTTCTTT.

Here the CDR3 reads CATSELRGTNEQFF. For the CDR3, the DNA is TGTGCCACCAGTGAACTCAGGGGTACCAATGAGCAGTTCTTC. The chain carries TRBV24-1 and TRBJ2-1; D perhaps matches TRBD1 (6 bases). CDR1 and CDR2 from the germline V gene are KGHDR and SFDVKD. The CDR3 runs to 14 residues. V gave up 4 bases and J gave up 6 bases, with 12 bases separating them.

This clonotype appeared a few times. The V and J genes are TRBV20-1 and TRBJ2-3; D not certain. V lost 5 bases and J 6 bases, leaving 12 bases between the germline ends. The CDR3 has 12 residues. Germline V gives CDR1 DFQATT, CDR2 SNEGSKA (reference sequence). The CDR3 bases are TGCAGTGCTGGATTACCGATCGATACGCAGTATTTT. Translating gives CSAGLPIDTQYF.

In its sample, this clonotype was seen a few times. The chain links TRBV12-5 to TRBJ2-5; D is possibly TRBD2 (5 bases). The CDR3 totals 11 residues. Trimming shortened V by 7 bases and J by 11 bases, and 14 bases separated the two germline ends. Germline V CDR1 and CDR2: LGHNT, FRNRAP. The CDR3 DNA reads TGTGCTAGTGCGAGGGTCGACGGGCAGTACTTC. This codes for CASARVDGQYF.

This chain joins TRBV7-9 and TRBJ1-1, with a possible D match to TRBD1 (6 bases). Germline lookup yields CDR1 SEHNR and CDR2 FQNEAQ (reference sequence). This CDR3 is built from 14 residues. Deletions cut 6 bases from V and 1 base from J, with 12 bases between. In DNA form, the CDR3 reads TGTGCCAGCAGTTACGGGACAAAGAACACTGAAGCTTTCTTT. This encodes CASSYGTKNTEAFF.

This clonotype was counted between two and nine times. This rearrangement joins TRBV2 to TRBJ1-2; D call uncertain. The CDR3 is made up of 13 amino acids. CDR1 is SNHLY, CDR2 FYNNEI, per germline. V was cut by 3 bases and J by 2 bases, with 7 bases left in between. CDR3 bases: TGTGCCAGCAGTGAGTACAGCAACTATGGCTACACCTTC. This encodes CASSEYSNYGYTF.

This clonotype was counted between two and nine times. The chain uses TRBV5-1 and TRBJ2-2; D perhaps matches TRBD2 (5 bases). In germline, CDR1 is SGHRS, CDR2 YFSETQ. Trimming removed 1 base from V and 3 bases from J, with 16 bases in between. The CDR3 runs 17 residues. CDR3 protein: CASSLSSSLEDTGELFF. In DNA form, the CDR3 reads TGCGCCAGCAGCTTGTCCTCGTCCTTGGAGGACACCGGGGAGCTGTTTTTT.

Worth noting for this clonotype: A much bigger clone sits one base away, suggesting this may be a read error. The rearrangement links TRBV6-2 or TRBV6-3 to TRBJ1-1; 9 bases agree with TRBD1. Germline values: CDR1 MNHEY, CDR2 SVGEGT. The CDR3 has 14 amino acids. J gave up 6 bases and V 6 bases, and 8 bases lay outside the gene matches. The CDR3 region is CASRSTGGHAEAFF. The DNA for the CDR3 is TGTGCCAGCAGGTCGACAGGGGGACACGCTGAAGCTTTCTTT.

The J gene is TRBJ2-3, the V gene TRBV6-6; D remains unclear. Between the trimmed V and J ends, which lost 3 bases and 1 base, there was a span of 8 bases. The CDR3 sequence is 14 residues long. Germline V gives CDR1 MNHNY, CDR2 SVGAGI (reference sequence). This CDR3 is CASSYQRGTDTQYF. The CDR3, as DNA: TGTGCCAGCAGTTATCAGAGAGGCACAGATACGCAGTATTTT.

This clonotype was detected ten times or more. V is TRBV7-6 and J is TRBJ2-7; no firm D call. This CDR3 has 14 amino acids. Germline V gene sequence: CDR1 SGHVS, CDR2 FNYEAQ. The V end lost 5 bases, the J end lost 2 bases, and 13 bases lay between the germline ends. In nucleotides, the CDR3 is TGTGCCAGCAGCCCAAGACTCCACACCTACGAGCAGTACTTC. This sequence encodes CASSPRLHTYEQYF.

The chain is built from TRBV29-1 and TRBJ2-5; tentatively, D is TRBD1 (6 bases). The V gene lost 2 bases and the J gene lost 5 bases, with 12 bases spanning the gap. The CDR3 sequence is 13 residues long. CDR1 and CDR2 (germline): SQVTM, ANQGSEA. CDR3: CSVESGRGETQYF. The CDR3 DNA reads TGCAGCGTTGAATCGGGTAGGGGGGAGACCCAGTACTTC. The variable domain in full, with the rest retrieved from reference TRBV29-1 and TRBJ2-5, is SAVISQKPSRDICQRGTSLTIQCQVDSQVTMMFWYRQQPGQSLTLIATANQGSEATYESGFVIDKFPISRPNLTFSTLTVSNMSPEDSSIYLCSVESGRGETQYFGPGTRLLVL.

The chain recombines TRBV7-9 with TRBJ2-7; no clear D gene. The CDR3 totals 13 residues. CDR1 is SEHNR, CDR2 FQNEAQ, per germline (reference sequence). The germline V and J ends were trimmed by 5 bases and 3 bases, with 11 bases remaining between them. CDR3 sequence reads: CASSISPGYEQYF. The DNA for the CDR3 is TGTGCCAGCAGCATATCCCCAGGCTACGAGCAGTACTTC. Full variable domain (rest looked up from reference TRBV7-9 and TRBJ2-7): DTGVSQNPRHKITKRGQNVTFRCDPISEHNRLYWYRQTLGQGPEFLTYFQNEAQLEKSRLLSDRFSAERPKGSFSTLEIQRTEQGDSAMYLCASSISPGYEQYFGPGTRLTVT.

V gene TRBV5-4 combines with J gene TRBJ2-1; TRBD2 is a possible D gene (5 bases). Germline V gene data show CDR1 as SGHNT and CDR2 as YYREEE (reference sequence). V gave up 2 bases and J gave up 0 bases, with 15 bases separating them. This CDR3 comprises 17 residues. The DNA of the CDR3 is TGTGCCAGCAGCTTTCAAGCGGAAGTCAGCTCCTACAATGAGCAGTTCTTC. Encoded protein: CASSFQAEVSSYNEQFF.

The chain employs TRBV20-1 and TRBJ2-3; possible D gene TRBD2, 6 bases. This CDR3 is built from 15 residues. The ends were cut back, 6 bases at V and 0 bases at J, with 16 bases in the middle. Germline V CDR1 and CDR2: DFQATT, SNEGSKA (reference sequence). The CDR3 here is CSADARGESTDTQYF. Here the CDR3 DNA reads TGCAGTGCCGATGCACGCGGGGAGAGCACAGATACGCAGTATTTT.

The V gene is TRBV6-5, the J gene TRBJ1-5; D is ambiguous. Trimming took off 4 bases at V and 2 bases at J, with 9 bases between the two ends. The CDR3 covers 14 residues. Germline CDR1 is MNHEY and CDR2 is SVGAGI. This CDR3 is CASSSIRGNQPQHF. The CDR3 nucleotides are TGTGCCAGCAGTTCCATCCGGGGCAATCAGCCCCAGCATTTT.